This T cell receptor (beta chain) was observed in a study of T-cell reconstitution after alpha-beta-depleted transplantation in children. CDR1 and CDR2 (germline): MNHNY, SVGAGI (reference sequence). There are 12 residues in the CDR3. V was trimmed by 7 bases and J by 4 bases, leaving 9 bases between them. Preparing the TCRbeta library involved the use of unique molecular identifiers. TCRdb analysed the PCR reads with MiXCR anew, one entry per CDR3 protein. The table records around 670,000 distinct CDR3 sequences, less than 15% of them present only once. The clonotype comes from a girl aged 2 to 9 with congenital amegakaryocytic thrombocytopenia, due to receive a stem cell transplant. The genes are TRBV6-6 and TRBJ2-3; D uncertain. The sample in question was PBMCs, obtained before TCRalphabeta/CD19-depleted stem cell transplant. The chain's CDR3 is CASTSAPDTQYF. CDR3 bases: TGTGCCAGCACCAGCGCACCAGATACGCAGTATTTT.